Listed here are 30 T cell receptor beta chains from one sample, sequenced in a study of blood T cell repertoires in COVID-19. Generated by immunoSEQ multiplex PCR, the TCRdb table keeps only in-frame clones and is missing some. The sample comprises more than 95,000 clones, around four fifths of which are singletons, and around a quarter rests with the top ten. The sample was peripheral blood. The origin of the receptors is a man in his 60s with acute or convalescent COVID-19.

This chain connects TRBV7-9 to TRBJ1-4, with 10 bases lining up with TRBD1. Germline V gene lookup returns CDR1 SEHNR and CDR2 FQNEAQ (reference sequence). The CDR3 sequence is 19 residues long. V shed 5 bases, J shed 6 bases, and the junction held 18 bases outside the gene matches. CDR3: CASSPTTLRQGAIYEKLFF. CDR3 in DNA: TGTGCCAGCAGCCCCACCACACTAAGACAGGGGGCAATCTATGAAAAACTGTTTTTT. Full variable domain (remainder filled in from reference TRBV7-9 and TRBJ1-4): DTGVSQNPRHKITKRGQNVTFRCDPISEHNRLYWYRQTLGQGPEFLTYFQNEAQLEKSRLLSDRFSAERPKGSFSTLEIQRTEQGDSAMYLCASSPTTLRQGAIYEKLFFGSGTQLSVL.

The chain combines TRBV28 with TRBJ2-7, with D maybe TRBD2 (6 bases). This CDR3 region has 13 residues. Trimming removed 5 bases from V and 4 bases from J, with 12 bases in between. The germline V gene has CDR1 MDHEN and CDR2 SYDVKM. As DNA, the CDR3 is TGTGCCAGCAGTCGACCGACTAGTTACGAGCAGTACTTC. Its protein product is CASSRPTSYEQYF. Looking up the rest from reference TRBV28 and TRBJ2-7 gives the full variable domain: DVKVTQSSRYLVKRTGEKVFLECVQDMDHENMFWYRQDPGLGLRLIYFSYDVKMKEKGDIPEGYSVSREKKERFSLILESASTNQTSMYLCASSRPTSYEQYFGPGTRLTVT.

The J gene is TRBJ1-3, the V gene TRBV27, with TRBD1 matching 8 bases. Germline V gene data show CDR1 as MNHEY and CDR2 as SMNVEV (reference sequence). The ends lost 0 bases at V and 0 bases at J; junction bases unmatched: 1. This CDR3 spans 16 amino acids. CDR3 in amino acids: CASSLSGQASGNTIYF. The CDR3 DNA follows: TGTGCCAGCAGTTTATCGGGACAGGCCTCTGGAAACACCATATATTTT.

This chain links TRBV9 with TRBJ1-3, with 7 bases aligning to TRBD1. The V gene's germline CDR1 is SGDLS and CDR2 YYNGEE. The V and J ends lost 1 base and 4 bases, in that order; junction bases with no gene match: 2. This CDR3 spans 14 amino acids. The CDR3 here is CASSVQGGGNTIYF. CDR3 sequence (DNA): TGTGCCAGCAGCGTACAGGGGGGAGGAAACACCATATATTTT.

This clone has a handful of counts. V usage is TRBV18 and J usage is TRBJ1-6; TRBD1 matches at 8 bases. With 3 bases clipped from V and 10 bases from J, the junction kept 5 bases outside the gene matches. The CDR3 is made up of 14 amino acids. From germline, CDR1 is KGHSH and CDR2 LQKENI. This CDR3 is CASSPTGVGSPLHF. As DNA, the CDR3 is TGTGCCAGCTCACCGACAGGGGTAGGATCACCCCTCCACTTT.

The rearrangement joins TRBV11-3 to TRBJ1-2; D is perhaps TRBD1 (5 bases). The CDR3 covers 14 residues. The ends were cut back, 0 bases at V and 8 bases at J, with 13 bases in the middle. From germline, CDR1 is SGHNT and CDR2 YENEEA. The CDR3 sequence is CASSLDRAYGGYTF. CDR3 in DNA: TGTGCCAGCAGCTTAGACAGGGCCTACGGCGGCTACACCTTC.

This rearrangement joins TRBV7-8 to TRBJ2-6, with 7 positions matching TRBD1. Germline lookup yields CDR1 SGHVS and CDR2 FQNEAQ. This CDR3 contains 16 residues. With V trimmed by 4 bases and J by 2 bases, 5 bases remained unmatched. The CDR3, as DNA: TGTGCCAGCAGCTCACTCACAGGGGCTGGGGCCAACGTCCTGACTTTC. It is translated as CASSSLTGAGANVLTF.

V is TRBV19 and J is TRBJ1-3; 9 bases map to TRBD1. Trimming took 6 bases from V and 6 from J; bases not matched to a gene: 6. The CDR3 contains 14 residues. Germline values: CDR1 LNHDA, CDR2 SQIVND (reference sequence). The CDR3 spells CASRSDRGENTIYF. The CDR3 coding sequence is TGTGCCAGTAGATCGGACAGGGGAGAAAACACCATATATTTT.

This clone showed up just once. The chain is built from TRBV12-5 and TRBJ1-2; 9 positions agree with TRBD1. CDR1 and CDR2 from the germline V gene are LGHNT and FRNRAP. The CDR3 is made up of 14 amino acids. J lost 4 bases, V lost 1 base, and 1 base had no gene match. The DNA of the CDR3 is TGTGCTAGTGGTTTGGGGGACAGGGCCTATGGCTACACCTTC. Amino acids: CASGLGDRAYGYTF.

The V gene is TRBV19, the J gene TRBJ2-3, with 7 bases matching TRBD2. CDR3 length: 15 amino acids. Trimming at V came to 6 bases and at J to 6 bases, leaving 12 bases not matched to a gene. The germline V gene has CDR1 LNHDA and CDR2 SQIVND (reference sequence). The CDR3 nucleotides are TGTGCCAGTAGCCCCCGAGGCGGGAGTGGGGATACGCAGTATTTT. Amino acids: CASSPRGGSGDTQYF.

The J gene is TRBJ1-2, the V gene TRBV6-5; TRBD1 is a possible D gene (5 bases). The CDR3 length is 13 residues. Per germline, CDR1 MNHEY and CDR2 SVGAGI. V was cut by 9 bases and J by 3 bases, with 14 bases left in between. This chain's CDR3 is CASRDSGYYGYTF. The CDR3 DNA is TGTGCCAGTAGGGACTCAGGCTACTATGGCTACACCTTC.

CDR3 region: CASSGRVREKLFF. In DNA form, the CDR3 reads TGTGCCAGCAGCGGCAGGGTCCGCGAAAAACTGTTTTTT. This sequence joins TRBV9 and TRBJ1-4; the D gene is possibly TRBD1 (5 bases). CDR1 and CDR2 from the germline V gene are SGDLS and YYNGEE. Trimming removed 3 bases from V and 8 bases from J, with 11 bases in between. The CDR3 sequence is 13 residues long.

The V and J genes are TRBV29-1 and TRBJ2-3, with a tentative D call TRBD2 (6 bases). The V end was cut by 4 bases, the J end by 4 bases, with 9 bases between. The length of the CDR3 is 12 residues. From germline, CDR1 is SQVTM and CDR2 ANQGSEA. The CDR3 loop is CSVGGVADTQYF. As DNA, the CDR3 is TGCAGCGTTGGGGGGGTCGCAGATACGCAGTATTTT.

V gene TRBV5-1 combines with J gene TRBJ2-3; D not certain. The CDR3 has 14 amino acids. V lost 0 bases and J lost 2, with 7 bases in between. Germline loops: CDR1 SGHRS, CDR2 YFSETQ. CDR3 nucleotide sequence: TGCGCCAGCAGCTTGGAACAGAACACAGATACGCAGTATTTT. Its protein product is CASSLEQNTDTQYF.

The chain employs TRBV27 and TRBJ2-7; TRBD1 is a possible D gene (5 bases). This CDR3 has 13 residues. The V gene lost 0 bases and the J gene lost 6 bases, with 9 bases spanning the gap. CDR1 and CDR2 (germline): MNHEY, SMNVEV (reference sequence). In nucleotides, the CDR3 is TGTGCCAGCAGTTTATCCCCAGGGTTCGAGCAGTACTTC. Translating it yields CASSLSPGFEQYF.

The table lists this clone with a count of one. CDR3 nucleotide sequence: TGTGCCAGCAGTCCAGCCGGGACAGGGTTTGATTCACCCCTCCACTTT. This gives the protein CASSPAGTGFDSPLHF. This rearrangement joins TRBV27 to TRBJ1-6; 9 bases align to TRBD1. The CDR3 consists of 16 residues. Germline V gene sequence: CDR1 MNHEY, CDR2 SMNVEV (reference sequence). V shed 5 bases, J shed 8 bases, and the junction held 10 bases outside the gene matches.

The V and J genes are TRBV5-1 and TRBJ2-2; TRBD1 agrees at 9 bases. The CDR3 totals 16 residues. The V segment lost 0 bases and the J segment 1 base; nucleotides outside the gene matches: 1. Germline CDR1 reads SGHRS; CDR2 reads YFSETQ. The CDR3 is CASSLEGQGNTGELFF. The CDR3 DNA sequence: TGCGCCAGCAGCTTGGAGGGACAGGGGAACACCGGGGAGCTGTTTTTT.

This clone came up a few times. The rearrangement links TRBV4-1 to TRBJ2-2, with 14 bases fitting TRBD2. The CDR3 covers 17 residues. After removal of 5 bases from V and 3 bases from J, the junction contained 5 bases not matched to a gene. Germline CDR1 MGHRA, CDR2 YSYEKL. CDR3 residues: CASSLGLAGAYTGELFF. The CDR3 DNA is TGCGCCAGCAGCTTGGGACTAGCGGGGGCTTACACCGGGGAGCTGTTTTTT.

The chain links TRBV27 to TRBJ2-1, with 8 nucleotides matching TRBD2. This CDR3 has 15 residues. Germline lookup yields CDR1 MNHEY and CDR2 SMNVEV (reference sequence). The V gene end was trimmed by 2 bases and the J gene end by 8 bases; junction bases not matched to a gene: 8. CDR3 loop: CASSLIPSGFDEQFF. DNA for the CDR3: TGTGCCAGCAGTTTAATCCCTAGCGGGTTCGATGAGCAGTTCTTC.

The V call is TRBV9, the J call TRBJ2-2; D possibly corresponds to TRBD1 (6 bases). The CDR3 covers 15 residues. Germline V gene sequence: CDR1 SGDLS, CDR2 YYNGEE. The V end was cut by 2 bases, the J end by 0 bases, with 8 bases between. CDR3 sequence (DNA): TGTGCCAGCAGCGTCGACAGGTCGAACACCGGGGAGCTGTTTTTT. It is translated as CASSVDRSNTGELFF.

This clone was counted many times. The chain is built from TRBV11-3 and TRBJ1-2; TRBD1 aligns across 9 bases. The V segment lost 3 bases and the J segment 8 bases; nucleotides outside the gene matches: 4. The CDR3 has 13 residues. Germline CDR1 reads SGHNT; CDR2 reads YENEEA. The CDR3 here is CASSFDRGVGYTF. Written as DNA, the CDR3 is TGTGCCAGCAGCTTCGACAGGGGGGTCGGCTACACCTTC.

The gene calls are TRBV6-2 or TRBV6-3 and TRBJ2-7; D gene unclear. This CDR3 spans 16 amino acids. Germline CDR1 MNHEY, CDR2 SVGEGT. The germline V and J ends were trimmed by 2 bases and 0 bases, with 14 bases remaining between them. The CDR3 protein is CASSYPRGGNSYEQYV. CDR3 sequence (DNA): TGTGCCAGCAGTTACCCGCGCGGCGGTAACTCCTACGAGCAGTACGTC.

This clone turned up a few times. The V gene is TRBV6-4, the J gene TRBJ1-5; D is unclear. Trimming took off 7 bases at V and 0 bases at J, with 13 bases between the two ends. CDR1 and CDR2 (germline): MRHNA, SNTAGT. There are 15 residues in the CDR3. DNA for the CDR3: TGTGCCAGCATTCCTCGGGGTTATAGCAATCAGCCCCAGCATTTT. It codes for CASIPRGYSNQPQHF.

The chain is built from TRBV5-4 and TRBJ2-1, with D possibly being TRBD1 (5 bases). V lost 0 bases, J lost 2 bases, and 9 bases lay in between. The germline CDR1 and CDR2 sequences are SGHNT and YYREEE (reference sequence). This CDR3 is built from 15 residues. The CDR3 coding sequence is TGTGCCAGCAGCTTGGGAAGACAGCCCTACAATGAGCAGTTCTTC. It codes for CASSLGRQPYNEQFF. The entire variable domain, with the rest obtained from reference TRBV5-4 and TRBJ2-1, is as follows: ETGVTQSPTHLIKTRGQQVTLRCSSQSGHNTVSWYQQALGQGPQFIFQYYREEENGRGNFPPRFSGLQFPNYSSELNVNALELDDSALYLCASSLGRQPYNEQFFGPGTRLTVL.

This chain joins TRBV28 and TRBJ1-3, with 9 bases aligning to TRBD1. The germline CDR1 and CDR2 sequences are MDHEN and SYDVKM. The CDR3 covers 15 residues. Losses at the gene ends were 8 bases for V and 4 bases for J; bases not matched to a gene: 9. CDR3 DNA sequence: TGTGCCAGCCGTCTTCGGACAGGGGTAGGAAACACCATATATTTT. Its protein is CASRLRTGVGNTIYF.

This clone was seen just once. The CDR3 coding sequence is TGTGCCAGCAGCCCCCCAGGGGGCAGCAATCAGCCCCAGCATTTT. Residues: CASSPPGGSNQPQHF. V usage is TRBV28 and J usage is TRBJ1-5, with 8 bases aligning to TRBD1. This CDR3 is built from 15 residues. The V gene end was trimmed by 6 bases and the J gene end by 1 base; junction bases not matched to a gene: 5. Germline assignment: CDR1 MDHEN and CDR2 SYDVKM.

The genes are TRBV6-4 and TRBJ1-3; the match to TRBD1 covers 7 bases. J gave up 5 bases and V 4 bases, and 5 bases lay outside the gene matches. There are 14 residues in the CDR3. Germline-derived CDR1 and CDR2 are MRHNA and SNTAGT. The CDR3 coding sequence is TGTGCCAGCAGTGCCGAGACAGGGAGAAACACCATATATTTT. Translation: CASSAETGRNTIYF.

V usage is TRBV6-5 and J usage is TRBJ2-2; the D gene is possibly TRBD1 (5 bases). Trimming removed 2 bases at V and 5 bases at J, with 12 bases between. CDR1 and CDR2 (germline): MNHEY, SVGAGI. The CDR3 loop spans 15 amino acids. DNA of the CDR3: TGTGCCAGCAGTTACCGTCAGGGTCGGACCGGGGAGCTGTTTTTT. This sequence encodes CASSYRQGRTGELFF.

The genes are TRBV5-4 and TRBJ2-1; D is perhaps TRBD1 (5 bases). The CDR3 totals 15 residues. The ends were cut back, 1 base at V and 6 bases at J, with 14 bases in the middle. CDR1 SGHNT and CDR2 YYREEE come from the germline V gene (reference sequence). CDR3 sequence: CASSLRQGIGNEQFF. The CDR3 DNA reads as TGTGCCAGCAGCTTGCGGCAGGGAATAGGCAATGAGCAGTTCTTC.

With regard to this clone: A read error may account for a junction end that differs from germline. The V call is TRBV7-7, the J call TRBJ1-4; D remains ambiguous. Germline loops: CDR1 SSHAT, CDR2 FNYEAQ (reference sequence). The CDR3 is 14 amino acids. Written as DNA, the CDR3 is TGTGCTAGCACCCTTGGGCTCGCTAATGAAAAACTGTTTTTT. Amino acids: CASTLGLANEKLFF.